This T cell receptor beta chain originates from a study of glioma-infiltrating T cells. Findings and limits, study-wide: Tissue-blood divergence was below expectation in non-neoplastic patients, above in gliomas. Tissue and blood shared very few CDR3 sequences.

Amplification of TCR alpha and beta CDR3 regions from RNA used iRepertoire nested multiplex PCR. One-step reverse transcription and amplification started from approximately 100-400 ng of tissue mRNA or PBMC total RNA. TCRdb reprocessed the multiplex PCR reads with MiXCR, giving one entry per CDR3 protein. The data contain about 180,000 distinct CDR3 sequences, around 40% of them singletons. There are many counts of this clonotype. Its antigen is not identified. The junction had 15 bases not matched to a gene; V was cut back by 3 bases and J by 2 bases. Germline CDR1 is DFQATT and CDR2 is SNEGSKA (reference sequence). The CDR3 contains 18 residues.

The sequence came from a human donor with low-grade glioma or glioblastoma, undergoing nonglioma brain surgery, or in good health (not recorded which). V usage is TRBV20-1 and J usage is TRBJ2-5; 10 bases are shared with TRBD2. Sample: glioma tissue, nonneoplastic brain tissue, or PBMCs (not recorded which). In nucleotides, the CDR3 is TGCAGTGCTAGTTCGGGACTAGCGACGGTTCTTAATCAAGAGACCCAGTACTTC. This gives the protein CSASSGLATVLNQETQYF.